Listed here are 25 T cell receptor beta chains from one sample, sequenced in a study of T cells expressing NK-cell markers. TCRdb processed the 5' RACE reads again and assigns one entry to each CDR3 protein, with no DNA. The record lists some 150,000 distinct CDR3 sequences, of which the ten most abundant hold roughly a third. The material sequenced was blood T cells: a sorted CD56 or NKG2C T cell subset, CD4+ or CD8+ T cells, or bulk PBMC T cells (not recorded which). All receptors derive from a woman aged 50 to 60 in good health.

The gene calls are TRBV6-6 and TRBJ1-2; TCRdb's assignment of TRBD1 cannot be checked, as there is no DNA. Germline-derived CDR1 and CDR2 are MNHNY and SVGAGI (reference sequence). The CDR3 has 15 amino acids. The CDR3 sequence is CASSYSIRDDYGYTF.

The genes are TRBV5-1 and TRBJ2-3; TCRdb indicates TRBD2, and absent DNA this call remains unverified. This CDR3 is 14 amino acids long. The germline gives CDR1 SGHRS, CDR2 YFSETQ. The CDR3 reads CATLSGRARDTQYF.

CDR3: CASSSQGGTEAFF. The chain has TRBV13 and TRBJ1-1; TCRdb's assignment of TRBD1 cannot be checked, as there is no DNA. This CDR3 spans 13 amino acids. Germline CDR1 reads PRHDT; CDR2 reads FYEKMQ (reference sequence).

J is TRBJ2-1 and V is TRBV29-1. The CDR3 runs 13 residues. The germline V gene encodes CDR1 SQVTM and CDR2 ANQGSEA. The CDR3 sequence is CSVLTQIYNEQFF.

The rearrangement joins TRBV6-5 to TRBJ2-1; TCRdb picks TRBD1, but there is no DNA to check that call. Germline loops: CDR1 MNHEY, CDR2 SVGAGI. The CDR3 is 13 residues long. The CDR3 spells CASSLGQGNEQFF.

CDR3 region: CASIENTGELFF. This chain links TRBV12-3 or TRBV12-4 with TRBJ2-2. The CDR3 length is 12 residues.

This CDR3 is CASSEPGTSGRNEQFF. The chain couples TRBV25-1 to TRBJ2-1; the TRBD2 assignment by TCRdb is unverifiable without DNA. Germline V gives CDR1 MGHDK, CDR2 SYGVNS. CDR3 length: 16 amino acids.

The V and J genes are TRBV5-1 and TRBJ2-1; TCRdb names TRBD1, which stays unverified in the absence of DNA. The V gene's germline CDR1 is SGHRS and CDR2 YFSETQ. This CDR3 contains 15 residues. The CDR3: CASSSHKGLVDEQFF.

The chain has TRBV6-5 and TRBJ1-3; the TRBD1 assignment by TCRdb is unverifiable without DNA. The CDR3 has 13 amino acids. CDR1 is MNHEY, CDR2 SVGAGI, per germline. The CDR3 region is CASSDRGGNTIYF.

The J gene is TRBJ2-3, the V gene TRBV30. Per germline, CDR1 GTSNPN and CDR2 SVGIG (reference sequence). CDR3 length: 13 amino acids. CDR3 region: CAWSEQGADTQYF.

This clonotype ranks as medium-sized in terms of frequency. This chain uses TRBV6-4 with TRBJ2-1; TCRdb selects TRBD2, and the lack of DNA leaves this call unchecked. Looked up from germline, CDR1 is MRHNA and CDR2 is SNTAGT. The CDR3 is made up of 13 amino acids. The CDR3 here is CATGTSGENEQFF.

V usage is TRBV20-1 and J usage is TRBJ2-1; there is no DNA to check the TCRdb D call of TRBD2. The CDR3 is made up of 16 amino acids. Germline CDR1 and CDR2: DFQATT and SNEGSKA (reference sequence). CDR3: CSARDREAFSYNEQFF.

V is TRBV2 and J is TRBJ1-3. Germline lookup yields CDR1 SNHLY and CDR2 FYNNEI. This CDR3 has 14 amino acids. The CDR3 region is CASSDVYSGNTIYF.

This chain joins TRBV4-1 and TRBJ2-1; TCRdb's D call, TRBD2, is unchecked because there is no DNA. The CDR3 is 12 residues long. Germline V gene data show CDR1 as MGHRA and CDR2 as YSYEKL. The CDR3 protein is CASRSAGGEQFF.

The CDR3 loop reads CASSLVPRGINEQFF. The rearrangement joins TRBV5-6 to TRBJ2-1; TCRdb's D call of TRBD1 is untestable without DNA. CDR1 and CDR2 from the germline V gene are SGHDT and YYEEEE. There are 15 residues in the CDR3. The whole variable domain, filled in from reference TRBV5-6 and TRBJ2-1, reads DAGVTQSPTHLIKTRGQQVTLRCSPKSGHDTVSWYQQALGQGPQFIFQYYEEEERQRGNFPDRFSGHQFPNYSSELNVNALLLGDSALYLCASSLVPRGINEQFFGPGTRLTVL.

V gene TRBV6-5 combines with J gene TRBJ1-1; the D gene TCRdb calls, TRBD1, cannot be checked with no DNA. The CDR3 loop spans 15 amino acids. Germline assignment: CDR1 MNHEY and CDR2 SVGAGI. The CDR3 reads CASSFPGQRNTEAFF.

The chain links TRBV3-1 to TRBJ2-1; absent DNA, TCRdb's TRBD2 call cannot be checked. CDR3 length: 19 residues. The germline gives CDR1 LGHDT, CDR2 YNNKEL (reference sequence). The CDR3 loop is CASSQEELGRGTSYNEQFF.

This chain joins TRBV5-5 and TRBJ1-1; TCRdb's D call, TRBD1, is unchecked because there is no DNA. This CDR3 has 16 residues. Germline V gene data show CDR1 as SGHKS and CDR2 as YYEKEE (reference sequence). CDR3 loop: CASSLILGRENTEAFF.

This rearrangement joins TRBV6-5 to TRBJ2-7; the TRBD2 assignment by TCRdb is unverifiable without DNA. This CDR3 is 12 amino acids long. CDR1 and CDR2 (germline): MNHEY, SVGAGI. CDR3 amino acids: CATTGRVYEQYF.

The chain links TRBV11-2 to TRBJ1-4; TCRdb's D call, TRBD1, is unchecked because there is no DNA. CDR3 length: 15 residues. The germline gives CDR1 SGHAT, CDR2 FQNNGV. The CDR3 protein is CASSPPRGRDEKLFF.

This chain uses TRBV5-8 with TRBJ2-5; TCRdb picks TRBD1, but there is no DNA to check that call. The CDR3 loop spans 13 amino acids. The germline CDR1 and CDR2 sequences are SGHTS and YDEGEE. Here the CDR3 reads CASGYRGEETQYF.

This chain joins TRBV5-1 and TRBJ2-2; TCRdb outputs TRBD1, but without DNA this stays unchecked. This CDR3 has 13 residues. Germline assignment: CDR1 SGHRS and CDR2 YFSETQ. The CDR3 protein is CASSPRGAGELFF.

The chain has TRBV12-3 or TRBV12-4 and TRBJ2-4; TCRdb returns TRBD2, unconfirmable since there is no DNA. CDR3 length: 15 residues. The CDR3 protein is CASSFSSEPENIQYF.

The chain employs TRBV25-1 and TRBJ1-1. CDR3 size: 12 residues. Germline values: CDR1 MGHDK, CDR2 SYGVNS. CDR3 region: CASSEYGSEAFF.

The chain carries TRBV4-1 and TRBJ1-2. This CDR3 is built from 13 residues. CDR1 and CDR2 from the germline V gene are MGHRA and YSYEKL. The CDR3 sequence: CASSQELSYGYTF.